This paragraph reports one TCR beta chain. The V and J ends lost 1 base and 0 bases respectively, with 11 bases between them. The CDR3 runs 16 residues. The germline V gene encodes CDR1 KGHSH and CDR2 LQKENI. Replicate PCRs from sorted subsets contained about 200 ng DNA, which is around 30,000 T cell genomes. Clones were sequenced by immunoSEQ multiplex PCR, and TCRdb holds only the in-frame ones, with some missing. The sample has hundreds of thousands of clones, almost 97% seen once; the top ten hold 0.045% to 0.06%. The entry originates in a study of shared clonotypes between healthy human individuals.

This sequence was found in a woman in her twenties or thirties in good health. Sequenced sample: naive CD4+ T cells sorted from blood. Specified subset: CD45RA+ positively selected. This sequence joins TRBV18 and TRBJ2-3, with no clear D. The DNA for the CDR3 is TGTGCCAGCTCACCACTTCTGTCTACTAGCACAGATACGCAGTATTTT. Residues: CASSPLLSTSTDTQYF.